The source of this TCR beta chain is a study of control samples from healthy donors and cancer patients. TCRdb's table, derived via immunoSEQ multiplex PCR, lists solely in-frame clones and lacks some. The table has about 130,000 clones, 70% to 90% seen once. There are 12 residues in the CDR3. V lost 2 bases to trimming and J lost 16 bases, with 12 bases between them. This chain joins TRBV12-3 or TRBV12-4 and TRBJ1-6; no reliable D call. The clonotype originates from a man in his fifties in good health. The sample consisted of blood. The CDR3 spells CASSLKRNPLHF. The CDR3 DNA reads as TGTGCCAGCAGTTTAAAAAGAAACCCTCTCCACTTT.